The 15 T cell receptor beta chains below were found in one sample sequenced in a study of OX40 agonist ivuxolimab in advanced cancers. TCRdb keeps only in-frame clones here, not all; method: immunoSEQ multiplex PCR. The table records around 82,000 clones, roughly nine tenths of them present only once. The source was CD4+ or CD8+ T cells sorted from blood, collected in a trial of the OX40 agonist ivuxolimab. These receptors originate from an adult with an advanced solid tumor such as melanoma, head and neck, liver or kidney cancer.

This clone has a single count. The V gene is TRBV4-2, the J gene TRBJ2-2; 7 nucleotides agree with TRBD1. Germline V lookup: CDR1 LGHNA, CDR2 YNFKEQ. This CDR3 spans 15 amino acids. The J segment lost 2 bases and the V segment lost 2 bases, leaving 2 bases of the junction unmatched. CDR3 residues: CASSQWDSNTGELFF. CDR3 in DNA: TGTGCCAGCAGCCAATGGGACAGCAACACCGGGGAGCTGTTTTTT.

This clone occurred once. The gene calls are TRBV11-3 and TRBJ2-1, with 10 nucleotides matching TRBD2. V was clipped by 0 bases and J by 5 bases; unmatched bases: 4. This CDR3 spans 16 amino acids. Germline V gene lookup returns CDR1 SGHNT and CDR2 YENEEA. This chain's CDR3 is CASSLDLAGVDNEQFF. DNA for the CDR3: TGTGCCAGCAGCTTAGACCTAGCGGGAGTAGACAATGAGCAGTTCTTC.

V gene TRBV11-2 combines with J gene TRBJ2-2; 9 bases fit TRBD2. After removal of 3 bases from V and 4 bases from J, the junction contained 6 bases not matched to a gene. CDR1 and CDR2 from the germline V gene are SGHAT and FQNNGV. The length of the CDR3 is 16 residues. In DNA form, the CDR3 reads TGTGCCAGCAGCTTCGGGACTAGCTGGGGCACCGGGGAGCTGTTTTTT. Amino acid sequence: CASSFGTSWGTGELFF.

V and J are TRBV28 and TRBJ1-4; a possible D gene is TRBD1 (6 bases). This CDR3 has 12 residues. V was clipped by 2 bases and J by 11 bases, with 9 bases between them. Germline values: CDR1 MDHEN, CDR2 SYDVKM. The CDR3, as DNA: TGTGCCAGCAGTTTAATAGGGGGGAAACTGTTTTTT. Amino acids: CASSLIGGKLFF.

The chain carries TRBV19 and TRBJ2-1, with 7 bases fitting TRBD2. J was trimmed by 4 bases and V by 2 bases; bases with no gene match: 5. The CDR3 is 15 amino acids. Germline V gene lookup returns CDR1 LNHDA and CDR2 SQIVND (reference sequence). The CDR3 coding sequence is TGTGCCAGTAGTATATATAGCGGGTTTTACAATGAGCAGTTCTTC. Translated, it gives CASSIYSGFYNEQFF.

The V gene is TRBV5-1, the J gene TRBJ2-6; D call uncertain. The CDR3 extends over 19 amino acids. Per the germline V gene, CDR1 is SGHRS and CDR2 is YFSETQ. V dropped 0 bases and J dropped 0 bases, with 16 bases sitting between them. The CDR3 bases are TGCGCCAGCAGCTTGGGGCAGGCCACTCGCGGCTCTGGGGCCAACGTCCTGACTTTC. As protein: CASSLGQATRGSGANVLTF. The full variable domain, with the rest looked up from reference TRBV5-1 and TRBJ2-6, is KAGVTQTPRYLIKTRGQQVTLSCSPISGHRSVSWYQQTPGQGLQFLFEYFSETQRNKGNFPGRFSGRQFSNSRSEMNVSTLELGDSALYLCASSLGQATRGSGANVLTFGAGSRLTVL.

Only a few counts were recorded for this clone. The chain couples TRBV19 to TRBJ1-2; D not certain. The CDR3 runs 10 residues. Trimming pared 6 bases from V and 4 bases from J, leaving 3 bases between. Germline CDR1 LNHDA, CDR2 SQIVND (reference sequence). The CDR3, as DNA: TGTGCCAGTAGCGGCTATGGCTACACCTTC. It is translated as CASSGYGYTF.

V and J are TRBV7-9 and TRBJ2-3, with unresolved D. V dropped 1 base and J dropped 3 bases, with 8 bases sitting between them. Germline CDR1 is SEHNR and CDR2 is FQNEAQ (reference sequence). The CDR3 contains 14 residues. CDR3 protein: CASSLDLRTDTQYF. CDR3 DNA: TGTGCCAGCAGCTTAGATCTAAGGACAGATACGCAGTATTTT.

The rearrangement uses TRBV7-9 and TRBJ1-4; 7 nucleotides agree with TRBD1. The CDR3 sequence is 17 residues long. After removal of 1 base from V and 8 bases from J, the junction contained 13 bases not matched to a gene. Looked up from germline, CDR1 is SEHNR and CDR2 is FQNEAQ (reference sequence). The CDR3 spells CASSLVTTTDREEKLFF. Written as DNA, the CDR3 is TGTGCCAGCAGCTTAGTCACGACAACTGACAGGGAAGAAAAACTGTTTTTT.

The genes are TRBV11-3 and TRBJ2-1; 10 nucleotides line up with TRBD2. Germline trimming cut 0 bases from V and 8 bases from J; bases unmatched to any gene: 10. The germline V gene encodes CDR1 SGHNT and CDR2 YENEEA. This CDR3 has 17 amino acids. CDR3 sequence (DNA): TGTGCCAGCAGCTTAGATCTAGCGGGAGATTTTTACGATGAGCAGTTCTTC. Its translation is CASSLDLAGDFYDEQFF.

The chain couples TRBV5-1 to TRBJ2-2; D might be TRBD1 or TRBD2, each matching 6 bases. V gave up 4 bases and J gave up 1 base, with 17 bases separating them. Germline values: CDR1 SGHRS, CDR2 YFSETQ. The CDR3 has 17 amino acids. The CDR3 loop is CASSTPQGRENTGELFF. In DNA form, the CDR3 reads TGCGCCAGCAGCACACCGCAGGGGCGGGAGAACACCGGGGAGCTGTTTTTT. Variable domain in full (rest from reference TRBV5-1 and TRBJ2-2): KAGVTQTPRYLIKTRGQQVTLSCSPISGHRSVSWYQQTPGQGLQFLFEYFSETQRNKGNFPGRFSGRQFSNSRSEMNVSTLELGDSALYLCASSTPQGRENTGELFFGEGSRLTVL.

The chain couples TRBV18 to TRBJ2-2, with a possible D match to TRBD1 (6 bases). V lost 1 base and J lost 2, with 11 bases in between. The CDR3 contains 16 residues. Germline CDR1 and CDR2: KGHSH and LQKENI. The CDR3: CASSPLAGENTGELFF. The CDR3 DNA follows: TGTGCCAGCTCACCACTGGCAGGGGAAAACACCGGGGAGCTGTTTTTT.

This chain connects TRBV7-9 to TRBJ2-1; no reliable D call. This CDR3 is built from 14 residues. The germline V and J ends were trimmed by 4 bases and 5 bases, with 12 bases remaining between them. Germline V lookup: CDR1 SEHNR, CDR2 FQNEAQ (reference sequence). In nucleotides, the CDR3 is TGTGCCAGCAGCTCGCTTGTTCGCCACAATGAGCAGTTCTTC. This encodes CASSSLVRHNEQFF. Using reference TRBV7-9 and TRBJ2-1 for the parts outside the CDR3, the full variable domain is DTGVSQNPRHKITKRGQNVTFRCDPISEHNRLYWYRQTLGQGPEFLTYFQNEAQLEKSRLLSDRFSAERPKGSFSTLEIQRTEQGDSAMYLCASSSLVRHNEQFFGPGTRLTVL.

This chain uses TRBV19 with TRBJ1-1; D is ambiguous. Trimming pared 2 bases from V and 5 bases from J, leaving 9 bases between. Germline values: CDR1 LNHDA, CDR2 SQIVND (reference sequence). The CDR3 sequence is 13 residues long. CDR3 protein: CASSIRGVTEAFF. The CDR3 region has the DNA TGTGCCAGTAGTATACGTGGGGTAACTGAAGCTTTCTTT.

The V and J genes are TRBV7-9 and TRBJ2-1; D gene uncertain. CDR3 size: 13 residues. Germline V gene lookup returns CDR1 SEHNR and CDR2 FQNEAQ (reference sequence). V lost 3 bases to trimming and J lost 0 bases, with 3 bases between them. This CDR3 is CASSFVSYNEQFF. The CDR3 bases are TGTGCCAGCAGCTTTGTCTCCTACAATGAGCAGTTCTTC.